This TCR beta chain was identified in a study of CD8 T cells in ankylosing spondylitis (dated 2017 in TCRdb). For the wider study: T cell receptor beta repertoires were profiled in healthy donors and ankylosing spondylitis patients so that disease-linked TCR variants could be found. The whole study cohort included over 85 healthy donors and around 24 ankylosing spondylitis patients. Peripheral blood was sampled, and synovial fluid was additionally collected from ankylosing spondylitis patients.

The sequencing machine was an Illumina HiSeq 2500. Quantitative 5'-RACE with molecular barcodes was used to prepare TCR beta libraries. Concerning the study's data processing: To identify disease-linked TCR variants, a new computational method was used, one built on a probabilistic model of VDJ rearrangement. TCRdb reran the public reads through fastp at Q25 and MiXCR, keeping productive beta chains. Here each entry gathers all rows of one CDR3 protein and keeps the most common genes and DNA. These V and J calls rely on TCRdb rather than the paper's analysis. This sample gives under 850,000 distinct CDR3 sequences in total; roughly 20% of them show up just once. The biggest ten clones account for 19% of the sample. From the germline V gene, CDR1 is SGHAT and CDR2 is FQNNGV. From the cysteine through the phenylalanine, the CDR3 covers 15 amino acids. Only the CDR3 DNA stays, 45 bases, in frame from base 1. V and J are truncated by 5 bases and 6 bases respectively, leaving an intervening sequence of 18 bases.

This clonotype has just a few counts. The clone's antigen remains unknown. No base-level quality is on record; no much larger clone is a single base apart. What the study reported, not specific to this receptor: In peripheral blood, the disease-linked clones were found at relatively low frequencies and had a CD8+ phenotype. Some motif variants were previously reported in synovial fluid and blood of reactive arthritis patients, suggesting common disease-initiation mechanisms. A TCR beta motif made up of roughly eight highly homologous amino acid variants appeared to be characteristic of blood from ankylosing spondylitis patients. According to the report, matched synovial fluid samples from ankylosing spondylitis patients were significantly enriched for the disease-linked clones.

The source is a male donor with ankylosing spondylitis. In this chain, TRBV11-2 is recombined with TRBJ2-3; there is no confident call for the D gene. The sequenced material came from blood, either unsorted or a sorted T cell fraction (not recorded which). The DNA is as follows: TGTGCCAGCAGCCCTTTGGTTATATACGGGGATACGCAGTATTTT. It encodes CASSPLVIYGDTQYF.